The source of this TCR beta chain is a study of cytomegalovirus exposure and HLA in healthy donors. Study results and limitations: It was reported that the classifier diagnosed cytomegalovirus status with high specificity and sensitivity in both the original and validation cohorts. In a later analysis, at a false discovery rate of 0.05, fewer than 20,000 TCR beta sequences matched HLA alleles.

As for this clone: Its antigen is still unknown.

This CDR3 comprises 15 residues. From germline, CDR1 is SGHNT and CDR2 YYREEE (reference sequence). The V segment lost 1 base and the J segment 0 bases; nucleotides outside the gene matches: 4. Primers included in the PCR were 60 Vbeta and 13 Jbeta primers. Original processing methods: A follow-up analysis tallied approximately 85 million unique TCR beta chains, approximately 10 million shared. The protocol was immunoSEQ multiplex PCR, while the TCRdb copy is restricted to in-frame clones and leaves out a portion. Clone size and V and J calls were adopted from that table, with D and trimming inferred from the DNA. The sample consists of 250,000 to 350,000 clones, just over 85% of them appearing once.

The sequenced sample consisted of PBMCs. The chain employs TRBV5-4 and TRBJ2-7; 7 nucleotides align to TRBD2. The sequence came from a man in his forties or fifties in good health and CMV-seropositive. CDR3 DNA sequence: TGTGCCAGCAGCTTGAAGCGGGGTAACTCCTACGAGCAGTACTTC. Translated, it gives CASSLKRGNSYEQYF.